The entry below describes one T cell receptor beta chain. The record originates from a study of blood T cell repertoires in COVID-19. Study in general: Nucleic acid was either cDNA or gDNA, and it came from T cells, B-cell-depleted T cells, or PBMCs.

Per the study methods: Researchers report that nucleated cell counts were estimated from reference gene primer amplification. Assay: immunoSEQ multiplex PCR; the TCRdb copy retains only in-frame clones and omits some. D and trimming were read from the DNA, whereas the V and J calls and clone size are those reported in that table. Counted here are roughly 150,000 clones, roughly 80% occurring once; the ten biggest clones make up approximately 4.1%. This CDR3 has 15 residues. Per the germline V gene, CDR1 is SGHRS and CDR2 is YFSETQ. The V gene lost 0 bases and the J gene lost 0 bases, with 10 bases spanning the gap.

The chain couples TRBV5-1 to TRBJ2-7, with a tentative D call TRBD1 (5 bases). The sequence was collected from a woman aged 80 or older with acute or convalescent COVID-19. The sequenced sample consisted of peripheral blood. The CDR3 DNA sequence: TGCGCCAGCAGCTTGGGGGCAGGGATCTCCTACGAGCAGTACTTC. Its protein product is CASSLGAGISYEQYF. The full variable domain, its missing parts supplied by reference TRBV5-1 and TRBJ2-7, is KAGVTQTPRYLIKTRGQQVTLSCSPISGHRSVSWYQQTPGQGLQFLFEYFSETQRNKGNFPGRFSGRQFSNSRSEMNVSTLELGDSALYLCASSLGAGISYEQYFGPGTRLTVT.